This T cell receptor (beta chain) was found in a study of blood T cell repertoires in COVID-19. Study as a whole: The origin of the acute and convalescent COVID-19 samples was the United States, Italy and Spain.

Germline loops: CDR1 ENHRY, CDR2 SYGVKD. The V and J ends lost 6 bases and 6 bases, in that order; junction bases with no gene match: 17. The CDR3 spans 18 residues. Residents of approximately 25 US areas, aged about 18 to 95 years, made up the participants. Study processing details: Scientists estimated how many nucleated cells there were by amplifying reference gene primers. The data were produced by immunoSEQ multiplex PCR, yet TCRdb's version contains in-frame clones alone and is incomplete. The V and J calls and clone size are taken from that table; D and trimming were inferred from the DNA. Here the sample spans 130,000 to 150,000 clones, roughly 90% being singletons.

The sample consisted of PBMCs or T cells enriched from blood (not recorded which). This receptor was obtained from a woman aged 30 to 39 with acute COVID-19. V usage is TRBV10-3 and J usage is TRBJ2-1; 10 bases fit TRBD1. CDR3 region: CAIRGQGERDLARNEQFF. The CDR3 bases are TGTGCCATCAGAGGACAGGGGGAACGAGACCTGGCCCGCAATGAGCAGTTCTTC.